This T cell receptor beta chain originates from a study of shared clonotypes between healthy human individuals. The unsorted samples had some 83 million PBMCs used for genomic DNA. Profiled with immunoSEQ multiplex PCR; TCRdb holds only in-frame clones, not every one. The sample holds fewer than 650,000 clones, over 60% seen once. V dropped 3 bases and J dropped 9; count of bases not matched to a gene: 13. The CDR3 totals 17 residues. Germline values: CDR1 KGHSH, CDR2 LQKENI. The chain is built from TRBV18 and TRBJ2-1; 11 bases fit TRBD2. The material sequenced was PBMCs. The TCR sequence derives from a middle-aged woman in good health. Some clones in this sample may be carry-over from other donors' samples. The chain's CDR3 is CASSPLLAGASPSEQFF. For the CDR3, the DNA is TGTGCCAGCTCACCCCTACTAGCGGGAGCTTCCCCATCTGAGCAGTTCTTC.